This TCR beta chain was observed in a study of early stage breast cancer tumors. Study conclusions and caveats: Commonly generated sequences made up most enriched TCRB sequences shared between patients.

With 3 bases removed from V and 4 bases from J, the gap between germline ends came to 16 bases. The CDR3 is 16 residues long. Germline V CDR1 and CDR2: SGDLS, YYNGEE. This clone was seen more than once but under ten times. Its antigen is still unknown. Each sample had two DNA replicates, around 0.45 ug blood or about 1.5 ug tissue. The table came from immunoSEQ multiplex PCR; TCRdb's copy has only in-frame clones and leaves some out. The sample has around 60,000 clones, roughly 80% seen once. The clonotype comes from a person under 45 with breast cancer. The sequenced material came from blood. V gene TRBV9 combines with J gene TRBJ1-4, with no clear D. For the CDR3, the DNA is TGTGCCAGCAGCGGAGTGGGCGCGGAGCATAATGAAAAACTGTTTTTT. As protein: CASSGVGAEHNEKLFF.